The 27 T cell receptor beta chains listed next were all sequenced from one sample in a study of T cell clonotyping in hematopoietic cell transplantation. As for time point: recipient sample about 28 days before transplant, after cytoreduction. Clones were sequenced by immunoSEQ multiplex PCR, and TCRdb holds only the in-frame ones, with some missing. The data contain approximately 30,000 clones, roughly 84% of them singletons. Here the sequenced sample was peripheral blood mononuclear cells, taken before stem cell transplant. The receptors stem from a man aged 35-49 years with acute myeloid leukemia. Some clones in this sample may be carry-over from other donors' samples.

The V call is TRBV10-3, the J call TRBJ2-7; D remains unclear. This CDR3 contains 13 residues. CDR1 and CDR2 (germline): ENHRY, SYGVKD. With 3 bases removed from V and 4 bases from J, the gap between germline ends came to 10 bases. The DNA for the CDR3 is TGTGCCATCAGTGACCTTACACCGTACGAGCAGTACTTC. This sequence encodes CAISDLTPYEQYF.

Only one count was recorded for this clone. V gene TRBV6-5 combines with J gene TRBJ2-3; no firm D call. V gave up 6 bases and J gave up 1 base, with 11 bases separating them. The length of the CDR3 is 14 residues. Germline CDR1 reads MNHEY; CDR2 reads SVGAGI. CDR3 sequence: CASRLATRTDTQYF. CDR3 bases: TGTGCCAGCAGACTGGCAACCCGCACAGATACGCAGTATTTT.

The rearrangement joins TRBV29-1 to TRBJ2-5; TRBD1 aligns across 7 bases. Germline V gene lookup returns CDR1 SQVTM and CDR2 ANQGSEA. This CDR3 spans 14 amino acids. Trimming at V came to 6 bases and at J to 0 bases, leaving 7 bases not matched to a gene. CDR3 nucleotides: TGCAGCGTCTGCAGGACAGGCCACCAAGAGACCCAGTACTTC. This sequence encodes CSVCRTGHQETQYF.

This clone came up a few times. The genes are TRBV28 and TRBJ1-1, with a possible D match to TRBD1 (6 bases). V was trimmed by 6 bases and J by 8 bases, leaving 13 bases between them. This CDR3 has 12 amino acids. CDR1 is MDHEN, CDR2 SYDVKM, per germline. In nucleotides, the CDR3 is TGTGCCAGCAGGCACACCGGGACAGAAGCTTTCTTT. Protein sequence: CASRHTGTEAFF.

The CDR3 loop is CASSKGGGSELFF. Here the CDR3 DNA reads TGTGCCAGCAGTAAAGGTGGGGGGTCTGAACTGTTTTTT. The rearrangement links TRBV28 to TRBJ1-4, with D perhaps matching TRBD1 (5 bases). Trimming removed 5 bases from V and 12 bases from J, with 16 bases in between. Germline V CDR1 and CDR2: MDHEN, SYDVKM. The CDR3 is 13 residues long.

This sequence joins TRBV10-2 and TRBJ2-4; 9 nucleotides match TRBD2. Germline V gene lookup returns CDR1 WSHSY and CDR2 SAAADI. J gave up 8 bases and V 2 bases, and 4 bases lay outside the gene matches. The CDR3 spans 14 residues. The CDR3 bases are TGCGCCAGCAGTGAGGCGGGGGGGCGGTACATTCAGTACTTC. It translates to CASSEAGGRYIQYF.

This clone came up a few times. J is TRBJ1-5 and V is TRBV10-3; TRBD1 matches 9 bases. The CDR3 is 14 amino acids. The germline gives CDR1 ENHRY, CDR2 SYGVKD. V shed 10 bases and J 2 bases; nucleotides not matched to a gene: 6. The CDR3 loop reads CATRDRDGNQPQHF. CDR3 DNA sequence: TGTGCCACAAGGGACAGGGATGGCAATCAGCCCCAGCATTTT.

This clone has only one observation. In DNA form, the CDR3 reads TGTGCCAGCACTACAGGGGGCGCATCTGGGGCCAACGTCCTGACTTTC. It codes for CASTTGGASGANVLTF. The chain couples TRBV28 to TRBJ2-6; TRBD1 agrees at 9 bases. The ends lost 7 bases at V and 1 base at J; junction bases unmatched: 5. CDR1 is MDHEN, CDR2 SYDVKM, per germline. This CDR3 is built from 16 residues.

J is TRBJ1-4 and V is TRBV11-2, with D possibly being TRBD1 (6 bases). V gave up 4 bases and J gave up 7 bases, with 19 bases separating them. The germline V gene encodes CDR1 SGHAT and CDR2 FQNNGV. CDR3 length: 16 residues. The CDR3 region is CASSSKLGQFGEKLFF. DNA for the CDR3: TGTGCCAGCAGCTCAAAGCTCGGACAGTTCGGTGAAAAACTGTTTTTT.

This clone was found a few times. This chain uses TRBV27 with TRBJ1-2; possibly TRBD1 for D (6 bases). Trimming took 0 bases from V and 8 from J, leaving 22 bases between them. CDR1 is MNHEY and CDR2 is SMNVEV in the germline V gene (reference sequence). The CDR3 runs to 17 residues. CDR3 sequence reads: CASSLSLGDTGRGGYTF. As DNA, the CDR3 is TGTGCCAGCAGTTTATCGTTGGGGGACACGGGCCGCGGGGGCTACACCTTC.

The chain employs TRBV13 and TRBJ2-5, with a weak D call TRBD2 (6 bases). Trimming took 3 bases from V and 2 from J, leaving 13 bases between them. Looked up from germline, CDR1 is PRHDT and CDR2 is FYEKMQ (reference sequence). This CDR3 has 15 amino acids. The CDR3 spells CASSLNLAAQETQYF. The CDR3 DNA reads TGTGCCAGCAGCTTGAACTTAGCGGCTCAAGAGACCCAGTACTTC.

CDR3 in DNA: TGTGCCAGCAGTTACTCGATCGGGACAGGGGCCGGCTACACCTTC. This sequence encodes CASSYSIGTGAGYTF. The J gene is TRBJ1-2, the V gene TRBV6-5; 10 bases map to TRBD1. Germline V CDR1 and CDR2: MNHEY, SVGAGI. Unmatched junction bases numbered 6, after V lost 0 bases and J lost 8 bases. This CDR3 has 15 amino acids.

This clone was seen just once. V usage is TRBV29-1 and J usage is TRBJ2-7, with no clear D. This CDR3 spans 16 amino acids. Germline V gene data show CDR1 as SQVTM and CDR2 as ANQGSEA. Trimming took off 4 bases at V and 2 bases at J, with 21 bases between the two ends. The DNA of the CDR3 is TGCAGCGTTGGTCTCTCTGTGGCCGGAATTCCCTACGAGCAGTACTTC. Encoded protein: CSVGLSVAGIPYEQYF.

V is TRBV6-6 and J is TRBJ1-6, with 8 bases fitting TRBD1. Germline CDR1 MNHNY, CDR2 SVGAGI (reference sequence). V lost 2 bases, J lost 10 bases, and 7 bases stayed unmatched. This CDR3 region has 15 residues. The CDR3 sequence: CASSYIKTGESPLHF. CDR3 sequence (DNA): TGTGCCAGCAGTTACATAAAGACAGGGGAGTCACCCCTCCACTTT.

The rearrangement joins TRBV10-3 to TRBJ2-2, with TRBD2 identical over 11 bases. The CDR3 loop spans 17 amino acids. V lost 11 bases and J lost 4; bases outside the gene matches: 15. CDR1 is ENHRY, CDR2 SYGVKD, per germline. In DNA form, the CDR3 reads TGTGCCGCCCTCGGGTCCGGGACTAGCGGCCTCACCGGGGAGCTGTTTTTT. Its translation is CAALGSGTSGLTGELFF.

This rearrangement joins TRBV4-1 to TRBJ1-5, with unresolved D. This CDR3 has 14 residues. V lost 6 bases and J lost 6, with 15 bases in between. Germline CDR1 is MGHRA and CDR2 is YSYEKL. CDR3 DNA sequence: TGCGCCAGCAGTTTGGGAAGGGAGAGTCAGCCCCAGCATTTT. Protein: CASSLGRESQPQHF.

This clone showed up just a few times. The J gene is TRBJ2-4, the V gene TRBV4-1; the match to TRBD2 covers 8 bases. This CDR3 is 16 amino acids long. In germline, CDR1 is MGHRA, CDR2 YSYEKL. V gave up 5 bases and J gave up 1 base; unmatched junction bases: 7. The CDR3 coding sequence is TGCGCCAGCAGCAGGCAGCGGGAGCAGGCCAAAAACATTCAGTACTTC. Translation gives CASSRQREQAKNIQYF.

This clone appeared once. This chain links TRBV6-5 with TRBJ2-7; no clear D gene. This CDR3 is 14 amino acids long. CDR1 and CDR2 (germline): MNHEY, SVGAGI. The germline V and J ends were trimmed by 5 bases and 3 bases, with 14 bases remaining between them. CDR3 sequence (DNA): TGTGCCAGCAGTATGACCGGGCTAATCTACGAGCAGTACTTC. Translated: CASSMTGLIYEQYF.

The chain links TRBV30 to TRBJ1-1; D remains unclear. The V end lost 0 bases, the J end lost 5 bases, and 13 bases lay between the germline ends. There are 14 residues in the CDR3. CDR1 is GTSNPN, CDR2 SVGIG, per germline (reference sequence). The DNA for the CDR3 is TGTGCCTGGAGTGTGAGTTGGGCGGGGACTGAAGCTTTCTTT. Amino acids: CAWSVSWAGTEAFF.

The count of this clone is one. The J gene is TRBJ1-2, the V gene TRBV2; perhaps TRBD1 as D (5 bases). With 0 bases removed from V and 7 bases from J, the gap between germline ends came to 12 bases. The CDR3 runs to 14 residues. Germline V gene sequence: CDR1 SNHLY, CDR2 FYNNEI. CDR3 in DNA: TGTGCCAGCAGTGAAGCGCTCAGGGAAAGTGGCTACACCTTC. As protein: CASSEALRESGYTF.

This clone appeared a few times. For the CDR3, the DNA is TGTGCCAGCAGCAAGACTAGCCGAAGCACAGATACGCAGTATTTT. Protein sequence: CASSKTSRSTDTQYF. The chain links TRBV7-9 to TRBJ2-3; 7 positions match TRBD2. CDR1 SEHNR and CDR2 FQNEAQ come from the germline V gene (reference sequence). The ends lost 5 bases at V and 0 bases at J; junction bases unmatched: 5. The CDR3 runs 15 residues.

The chain couples TRBV25-1 to TRBJ2-7; D remains ambiguous. The length of the CDR3 is 16 residues. The germline gives CDR1 MGHDK, CDR2 SYGVNS. The V end lost 8 bases, the J end lost 3 bases, and 23 bases lay between the germline ends. The CDR3: CASARTVRRRGYEQYF. The CDR3 DNA sequence: TGTGCCAGCGCTAGAACTGTCAGGCGGCGAGGCTACGAGCAGTACTTC.

Only a few counts were recorded for this clone. The chain links TRBV2 to TRBJ2-7; 8 bases agree with TRBD1. There are 14 residues in the CDR3. CDR1 is SNHLY and CDR2 is FYNNEI in the germline V gene. Germline trimming cut 8 bases from V and 1 base from J; bases unmatched to any gene: 7. The CDR3, as DNA: TGTGCCAGCGTCCAGGGGGCACTATCCTACGAGCAGTACTTC. Its translation: CASVQGALSYEQYF.

V gene TRBV7-9 combines with J gene TRBJ2-3; the D is unclear. The V gene's germline CDR1 is SEHNR and CDR2 FQNEAQ (reference sequence). CDR3 length equals 15 residues. Deletions cut 1 base from V and 3 bases from J, with 11 bases between. CDR3 sequence reads: CASSLGGFPTDTQYF. The CDR3 nucleotides read TGTGCCAGCAGCTTAGGCGGCTTTCCTACAGATACGCAGTATTTT.

For the CDR3, the DNA is TGTGCCAGCAGTTTGGGTGGGACATCCTTTAGCAATCAGCCCCAGCATTTT. It encodes CASSLGGTSFSNQPQHF. The V and J genes are TRBV28 and TRBJ1-5, with D tentatively TRBD1 (6 bases). The CDR3 sequence is 17 residues long. CDR1 is MDHEN and CDR2 is SYDVKM in the germline V gene. V was trimmed by 3 bases and J by 0 bases, leaving 15 bases between them.

This rearrangement joins TRBV5-4 to TRBJ1-3; possible D gene TRBD1, 6 bases. The V and J ends lost 4 bases and 4 bases respectively, with 24 bases between them. The CDR3 spans 18 residues. CDR1 SGHNT and CDR2 YYREEE come from the germline V gene (reference sequence). CDR3 loop: CASSQEAGAPFKGNTIYF. The CDR3, as DNA: TGTGCCAGCAGCCAAGAAGCAGGGGCTCCATTTAAGGGAAACACCATATATTTT.

The rearrangement joins TRBV7-2 to TRBJ1-2; 9 bases match TRBD1. The V segment lost 5 bases and the J segment 7 bases; nucleotides outside the gene matches: 5. Germline-derived CDR1 and CDR2 are SGHTA and FQGNSA. The length of the CDR3 is 13 residues. CDR3 in amino acids: CASSPGQGTGYTF. DNA of the CDR3: TGTGCCAGCAGCCCGGGACAGGGCACTGGCTACACCTTC.